In this sample, the clone carrying this T cell receptor (beta chain) turned up a few times. MiXCR, run by TCRdb on the 5' RACE reads, gives a single entry per CDR3 protein. The table shows about 53,000 distinct CDR3 sequences, with around 7% occurring only once. This sample was taken from a study of T cells after yellow fever vaccination. The sequencing here drew on CD8+ T cells sorted from PBMCs, taken on the day of the first yellow fever vaccination. The receptor was derived from a man between 18 and 35 years old who received the YFV17D yellow fever vaccine.

The CDR3 DNA is TGTGCCAGTAGTACCTCCCAAGTACCTCACTACGAGCAGTACTTC. Amino acid sequence: CASSTSQVPHYEQYF. The chain carries TRBV19 and TRBJ2-7; no reliable D call. Deletions cut 4 bases from V and 3 bases from J, with 16 bases between. There are 15 residues in the CDR3. The germline V gene has CDR1 LNHDA and CDR2 SQIVND (reference sequence).